This T cell receptor (beta chain) was captured by sequencing in a study of PD-L1 blockade in urothelial cancer. Study information: Atezolizumab was started by patients in the mid-2010s at 1,200 mg intravenously every 3 weeks. Males with bladder-origin urothelial cancer made up about 90% of the roughly 29 patients. Blood underwent analysis 3 weeks (second dose) and 6 weeks after treatment began.

This table comes from immunoSEQ multiplex PCR, and its TCRdb copy is limited to in-frame clones, with some not included. The profile covers roughly 100,000 clones, with 75% to 90% appearing a single time and about 8.4% taken by the ten largest. Time point denoted: peripheral blood 6 weeks after treatment start. The cohort comprised individuals with locally advanced or metastatic urothelial carcinoma. This TCR was sampled from an older man with urothelial cancer. The sequenced sample was PBMCs, obtained around atezolizumab (anti-PD-L1) treatment.

In DNA, the CDR3 is TGCAGCGTTGAAGATCTTCGGGGATTAGCGGGAGGCAATGAGCAGTTCTTC. Translation gives CSVEDLRGLAGGNEQFF. This chain connects TRBV29-1 to TRBJ2-1, with 10 nucleotides matching TRBD2. Trimming at V came to 0 bases and at J to 6 bases, leaving 11 bases not matched to a gene. This CDR3 comprises 17 residues. CDR1 and CDR2 from the germline V gene are SQVTM and ANQGSEA.